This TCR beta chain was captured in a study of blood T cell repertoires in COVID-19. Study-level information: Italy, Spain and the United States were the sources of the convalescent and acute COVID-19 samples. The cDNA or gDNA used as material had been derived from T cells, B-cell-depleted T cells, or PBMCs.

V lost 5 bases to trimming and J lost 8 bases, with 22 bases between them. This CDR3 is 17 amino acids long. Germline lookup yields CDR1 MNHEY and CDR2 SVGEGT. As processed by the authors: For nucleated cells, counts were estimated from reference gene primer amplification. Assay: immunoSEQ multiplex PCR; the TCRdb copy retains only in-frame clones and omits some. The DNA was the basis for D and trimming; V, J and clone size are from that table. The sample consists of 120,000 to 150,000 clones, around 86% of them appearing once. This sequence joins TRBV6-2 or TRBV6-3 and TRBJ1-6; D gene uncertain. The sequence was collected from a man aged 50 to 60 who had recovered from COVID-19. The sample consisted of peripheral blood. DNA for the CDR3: TGTGCCAGCAGTCACCCGGAGAACCCGAGGCGGTATTCACCCCTCCACTTT. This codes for CASSHPENPRRYSPLHF.